These T cell receptor beta chains were read from a single sample in a study of T cell responses to AZD1222 COVID-19 vaccine. Libraries were prepared by immunoSEQ multiplex PCR; TCRdb keeps only in-frame clonotypes and omits some of them. The data show 130,000 or so clones, with 75% to 95% seen just once and just over 7% held by the top ten. The material was peripheral blood, obtained on day 0 of AZD1222 vaccination. These receptors all come from an adult in good health. The CDR3 runs from the conserved cysteine through the conserved F or W. D genes are given only for firm matches. Clone size is not always given. Where it is, it says once, few, many or a class for expanded clones.

clone_size d_call j_call v_call cdr3_aa cdr3_nt
. TRBD1 TRBJ1-5 TRBV6-5 CASRRTGWGDQPQHF TGTGCCAGCAGGCGGACAGGGTGGGGGGATCAGCCCCAGCATTTT
. TRBD1 TRBJ2-6 TRBV24-1 CATSGTGAGANVLTF TGTGCCACCAGCGGTACAGGGGCCGGGGCCAACGTCCTGACTTTC
. TRBD1 TRBJ2-5 TRBV18 CASSPDRGKETQYF TGTGCCAGCTCACCAGACAGGGGGAAAGAGACCCAGTACTTC
. TRBD1 TRBJ1-5 TRBV10-3 CAISEYTGGNQPQHF TGTGCCATCAGTGAGTACACAGGGGGCAATCAGCCCCAGCATTTT
. TRBD2 TRBJ2-5 TRBV28 CASSFASGQETQYF TGTGCCAGCAGTTTCGCTAGCGGACAAGAGACCCAGTACTTC
. TRBD1 TRBJ1-4 TRBV5-1 CASSPQGGDNEKLFF TGCGCCAGCAGCCCCCAGGGGGGTGATAATGAAAAACTGTTTTTT
. . TRBJ1-2 TRBV7-9 CASSFDVYGYTF TGTGCCAGCAGCTTCGACGTCTATGGCTACACCTTC
. . TRBJ1-1 TRBV29-1 CSAEVNTEAFF TGCAGCGCTGAGGTGAACACTGAAGCTTTCTTT
. . TRBJ1-4 TRBV12-3/TRBV12-4 CASSEGRKLFF TGTGCCAGCAGTGAAGGCAGAAAACTGTTTTTT
. TRBD1 TRBJ1-3 TRBV6-2/TRBV6-3 CASSPGGGGNTIYF TGTGCCAGCAGTCCAGGGGGCGGCGGAAACACCATATATTTT
once TRBD2 TRBJ2-7 TRBV13 CASTTRTSGRIQAYF TGTGCCAGCACGACGCGGACTAGCGGGAGGATCCAGGCGTACTTC
. . TRBJ2-7 TRBV28 CAIGGKGYEQYF TGTGCCATTGGGGGTAAGGGCTACGAGCAGTACTTC
. TRBD1 TRBJ2-1 TRBV6-5 CASSQSGGQNEQFF TGTGCCAGCAGTCAATCAGGGGGACAGAATGAGCAGTTCTTC
. TRBD1 TRBJ1-2 TRBV5-1 CASSLAGTGAYGYTF TGCGCCAGCAGCTTGGCGGGGACAGGGGCGTATGGCTACACCTTC
. TRBD1 TRBJ1-2 TRBV2 CASKQDRENGYTF TGTGCCAGCAAGCAGGACAGGGAGAATGGCTACACCTTC
. . TRBJ2-5 TRBV5-1 CASSLDVNLGETQYF TGCGCCAGCAGCTTAGATGTCAACCTGGGGGAGACCCAGTACTTC
. . TRBJ1-4 TRBV19 CASSIDPEYNEKLFF TGTGCCAGTAGTATAGATCCAGAGTACAATGAAAAACTGTTTTTT
. . TRBJ1-1 TRBV2 CASSTRGQEAFF TGTGCCAGCAGTACAAGGGGTCAGGAAGCTTTCTTT
. . TRBJ2-1 TRBV20-1 CSAYREHEQFF TGCAGTGCTTACAGGGAACATGAGCAGTTCTTC
. TRBD1 TRBJ1-2 TRBV9 CASVDRVYGYTF TGTGCCAGCGTAGACAGGGTCTATGGCTACACCTTC
. . TRBJ1-4 TRBV21-1 CASSKALLGLVWEKLFF TGTGCCAGCAGCAAAGCGTTACTCGGGTTGGTTTGGGAAAAACTGTTTTTT
. TRBD1 TRBJ1-2 TRBV3-1/TRBV3-2 CASRQTGGPGYTF TGTGCCAGCAGGCAGACAGGGGGCCCTGGCTACACCTTC
. TRBD2 TRBJ2-7 TRBV2 CASSALAGGHYEQYF TGTGCCAGCAGTGCCCTAGCGGGAGGCCACTACGAGCAGTACTTC
. . TRBJ1-1 TRBV5-1 CASSREGMNTEAFF TGCGCCAGCAGCCGGGAGGGGATGAACACTGAAGCTTTCTTT
. TRBD1 TRBJ2-7 TRBV19 CASSRGQGSYEQYF TGTGCCAGTAGTAGGGGACAGGGGTCCTACGAGCAGTACTTC
. . TRBJ1-2 TRBV6-5 CASTPGQSTYGYTF TGTGCCAGCACTCCGGGACAATCGACGTATGGCTACACCTTC
. TRBD1 TRBJ2-7 TRBV5-8 CASSGPGQVNYEQYF TGTGCCAGCAGCGGCCCGGGACAGGTGAACTACGAGCAGTACTTC
. TRBD2 TRBJ2-7 TRBV5-4 CASSPAGGPGEQYF TGTGCCAGCAGCCCAGCGGGAGGGCCAGGGGAGCAGTACTTC
. TRBD2 TRBJ2-1 TRBV6-2/TRBV6-3 CASSYRGLAGGGNEQFF TGTGCCAGCAGTTACCGCGGCCTAGCGGGAGGCGGGAATGAGCAGTTCTTC
once TRBD1 TRBJ1-2 TRBV10-3 CAISDVRDRDYGYTF TGTGCCATCAGTGACGTCCGGGACAGGGACTATGGCTACACCTTC
. . TRBJ2-1 TRBV5-6 CASSLRGASSYNEQFF TGTGCCAGCAGTCTCCGCGGGGCCAGCTCCTACAATGAGCAGTTCTTC
. . TRBJ2-3 TRBV27 CASNYGGASDTQYF TGTGCCAGCAATTATGGAGGGGCTTCAGATACGCAGTATTTT
. . TRBJ1-1 TRBV6-2/TRBV6-3 CASSYPGRKTEAFF TGTGCCAGCAGTTACCCAGGGAGAAAAACTGAAGCTTTCTTT
. . TRBJ2-7 TRBV11-2 CASSPRSLEQYF TGTGCCAGCAGCCCGAGATCATTAGAGCAGTACTTC
. . TRBJ1-6 TRBV19 CASSFRDGNNSPLHF TGTGCCAGTAGCTTCCGGGACGGCAATAATTCACCCCTCCACTTT